The source of this TCR beta chain is a study of OX40 agonist ivuxolimab in advanced cancers. Whole-study context: Three patients got partial responses; one had hepatocellular carcinoma and two had cutaneous melanoma.

Profiling relied on immunoSEQ multiplex PCR, and the TCRdb table lists in-frame clones only, not all of them. Of 25,000 to 30,000 clones in the sample, around 86% were seen once. In germline, CDR1 is SQVTM, CDR2 ANQGSEA. The CDR3 totals 12 residues. Trimming pared 7 bases from V and 1 base from J, leaving 10 bases between. This sequence originates from an adult with an advanced solid tumor such as melanoma, head and neck, liver or kidney cancer. V usage is TRBV29-1 and J usage is TRBJ1-1; D gene unclear. Here the sequenced sample was CD4+ or CD8+ T cells sorted from blood, taken in a trial of the OX40 agonist ivuxolimab. CDR3 coding DNA: TGCAGCGGACTGGGAGAGAACACTGAAGCTTTCTTT. Protein sequence: CSGLGENTEAFF.